One sample yielded the 26 T cell receptor beta chains listed below, sequenced in a study of T-cell memory formation after mild COVID-19 (dated by TCRdb to 2020 to 2022). Library preparation used 5' RACE. The listed sequencing device is Illumina NovaSeq 6000. The public reads were run again by TCRdb, first through fastp at Q25 and then through MiXCR, and only productive beta chains were kept. Every distinct CDR3 protein forms one entry, paired with its most common genes and DNA. Across this sample there are approximately 300,000 distinct CDR3 sequences, with 15% to 20% seen only once. 20% to 25% of the sample comes from the top ten. Material: PBMCs or a T cell subset sorted from them (not recorded which). These receptors were taken from a man aged 18 to 29 who had mild COVID-19 (a few samples of this study predate the infection). The sample titles of this study are shuffled in the database, so cell type and time point are left out; the donor was told from shared clones.

The chain links TRBV5-4 to TRBJ1-4; D unresolved. The CDR3 totals 13 residues. V was pared by 1 base and J by 10 bases, with 11 bases between. CDR1 SGHNT and CDR2 YYREEE come from the germline V gene (reference sequence). The DNA of the CDR3 is TGTGCCAGCAGCTTGCCGGGTGAGGGAAAACTGTTTTTT. Translated, it gives CASSLPGEGKLFF.

The chain couples TRBV7-9 to TRBJ1-2, with D possibly being TRBD1 (5 bases). V lost 1 base and J lost 0, with 12 bases in between. Germline-derived CDR1 and CDR2 are SEHNR and FQNEAQ (reference sequence). The CDR3 consists of 16 residues. CDR3 protein: CASSLDRDVSNYGYTF. The DNA of the CDR3 is TGTGCCAGCAGCTTAGACCGGGACGTTTCTAACTATGGCTACACCTTC.

The chain is built from TRBV7-2 and TRBJ2-3, with 7 nucleotides matching TRBD2. This CDR3 region has 18 residues. The V gene's germline CDR1 is SGHTA and CDR2 FQGNSA. The trim removed 6 bases at V and 5 bases at J, leaving 20 bases unmatched. In DNA form, the CDR3 reads TGTGCCAGCAGTTTCCCCCCGGTGCGGGGGATAATAGGAGATACGCAGTATTTT. Translating it yields CASSFPPVRGIIGDTQYF.

This clonotype came up a few times. The chain recombines TRBV6-5 with TRBJ1-1, with D maybe TRBD1 (5 bases). V dropped 4 bases and J dropped 1 base, with 19 bases sitting between them. Per germline, CDR1 MNHEY and CDR2 SVGAGI. The CDR3 sequence is 17 residues long. CDR3 amino acids: CASSSMAGSSANTEAFF. As DNA, the CDR3 is TGTGCCAGCAGTTCGATGGCAGGGTCGTCGGCGAACACTGAAGCTTTCTTT.

This clonotype was counted only a few times. The J gene is TRBJ2-7, the V gene TRBV12-3 or TRBV12-4, with TRBD2 as a possible D gene (7 bases). V was pared by 3 bases and J by 3 bases, with 15 bases between. The length of the CDR3 is 15 residues. The CDR3 loop is CASSFGGGGVYEQYF. The DNA for the CDR3 is TGTGCCAGCAGTTTTGGTGGGGGGGGCGTCTACGAGCAGTACTTC.

This clonotype showed up just a few times. This chain links TRBV5-1 with TRBJ2-2, with 13 bases identical to TRBD2. V was pared by 1 base and J by 10 bases, with 10 bases of the junction left unmatched. CDR1 and CDR2 (germline): SGHRS, YFSETQ. The CDR3 contains 17 residues. The CDR3 spells CASSLWGLAGPPEELFF. Written as DNA, the CDR3 is TGCGCCAGCAGCTTGTGGGGACTAGCGGGGCCACCGGAGGAGCTGTTTTTT.

This clonotype came up a few times. The chain is built from TRBV20-1 and TRBJ2-5; possibly TRBD1 for D (6 bases). The CDR3 is 12 amino acids. The V gene lost 5 bases and the J gene lost 5 bases, with 12 bases spanning the gap. In germline, CDR1 is DFQATT, CDR2 SNEGSKA (reference sequence). The CDR3 sequence is CSASRQDETQYF. DNA for the CDR3: TGCAGTGCTTCGCGACAGGACGAGACCCAGTACTTC.

This clonotype was counted a few times. V gene TRBV18 combines with J gene TRBJ2-7; D might be TRBD1 (8 bases). Germline assignment: CDR1 KGHSH and CDR2 LQKENI. There are 14 residues in the CDR3. Trimming left V 3 bases short and J 6 bases short, with 15 bases between. This chain's CDR3 is CASSPPDREGEQYF. For the CDR3, the DNA is TGTGCCAGCTCACCTCCGGACAGGGAGGGCGAGCAGTACTTC.

This rearrangement joins TRBV18 to TRBJ2-5; the D gene is possibly TRBD2 (6 bases). This CDR3 has 16 amino acids. V was shortened by 2 bases and J by 0 bases, with 13 bases between the two germline ends. Germline V gives CDR1 KGHSH, CDR2 LQKENI. CDR3 sequence reads: CASSPISGEYQETQYF. CDR3 nucleotides: TGTGCCAGCTCACCAATCTCGGGGGAGTACCAAGAGACCCAGTACTTC. The variable domain in full, with the rest retrieved from reference TRBV18 and TRBJ2-5, is NAGVMQNPRHLVRRRGQEARLRCSPMKGHSHVYWYRQLPEEGLKFMVYLQKENIIDESGMPKERFSAEFPKEGPSILRIQQVVRGDSAAYFCASSPISGEYQETQYFGPGTRLLVL.

A word on this clonotype: Sequence at one end of the junction differs from germline and may be a read error. The gene calls are TRBV12-3 or TRBV12-4 and TRBJ1-6, with no clear D. This CDR3 region has 13 residues. This CDR3 is CASCFIGGSPLHF. In DNA, the CDR3 is TGTGCCAGCTGTTTTATAGGAGGTTCACCCCTCCACTTT.

The V gene is TRBV6-5, the J gene TRBJ2-4; D may be TRBD1 or TRBD2 (5 bases each). Germline V gene lookup returns CDR1 MNHEY and CDR2 SVGAGI. The length of the CDR3 is 13 residues. Trimming left V 6 bases short and J 0 bases short, with 6 bases between. The CDR3 region is CASRGTAKNIQYF. CDR3 nucleotide sequence: TGTGCCAGCAGGGGGACAGCCAAAAACATTCAGTACTTC.

The chain recombines TRBV5-1 with TRBJ1-1; no definite D call. Germline V gene data show CDR1 as SGHRS and CDR2 as YFSETQ. V dropped 0 bases and J dropped 2 bases, with 8 bases sitting between them. The length of the CDR3 is 14 residues. CDR3 in DNA: TGCGCCAGCAGCTTGGCCGTACCCAACACTGAAGCTTTCTTT. Translated: CASSLAVPNTEAFF.

This clonotype appeared a few times. V usage is TRBV12-3 or TRBV12-4 and J usage is TRBJ2-1; no clear D. V lost 5 bases to trimming and J lost 15 bases, with 17 bases between them. This CDR3 region has 12 residues. In nucleotides, the CDR3 is TGTGCCAGCAGTGACTTCGGGCGGTCCCGGTTCTTC. This translates into CASSDFGRSRFF.

This clonotype appeared a few times. The V gene is TRBV12-3 or TRBV12-4, the J gene TRBJ1-2; 11 bases align to TRBD1. This CDR3 is built from 12 residues. The J segment lost 8 bases and the V segment lost 6 bases, leaving 2 bases of the junction unmatched. CDR3 sequence reads: CASRRTGGGYTF. The CDR3 nucleotides read TGTGCCAGCAGGAGGACAGGGGGCGGCTACACCTTC.

This chain joins TRBV5-5 and TRBJ1-6; TRBD1 is a possible D gene (5 bases). V was shortened by 0 bases and J by 7 bases, with 14 bases between the two germline ends. In germline, CDR1 is SGHKS, CDR2 YYEKEE (reference sequence). The CDR3 is 16 residues long. The CDR3 sequence is CASSLGGTGKNSPLHF. In nucleotides, the CDR3 is TGTGCCAGCAGCTTGGGTGGGACCGGCAAAAATTCACCCCTCCACTTT. Based on the CDR3 plus reference TRBV5-5 and TRBJ1-6, the full variable domain is DAGVTQSPTHLIKTRGQQVTLRCSPISGHKSVSWYQQVLGQGPQFIFQYYEKEERGRGNFPDRFSARQFPNYSSELNVNALLLGDSALYLCASSLGGTGKNSPLHFGNGTRLTVT.

The V gene is TRBV10-1, the J gene TRBJ2-7; 8 positions agree with TRBD1. Looked up from germline, CDR1 is WNHNN and CDR2 is SYGVQD (reference sequence). V lost 10 bases, J lost 0 bases, and 8 bases stayed unmatched. The CDR3 runs to 14 residues. CDR3 coding DNA: TGCGCCATCGACCCAGGGGGCCTCTCCTACGAGCAGTACTTC. Encoded protein: CAIDPGGLSYEQYF.

At least ten counts were recorded for this clonotype. The V and J genes are TRBV5-1 and TRBJ1-3; TRBD1 is a possible D gene (5 bases). Germline lookup yields CDR1 SGHRS and CDR2 YFSETQ. Trimming pared 4 bases from V and 0 bases from J, leaving 17 bases between. This CDR3 region has 17 residues. CDR3: CASSLQDWGHSGNTIYF. Here the CDR3 DNA reads TGCGCCAGCAGCCTACAGGATTGGGGTCACTCTGGAAACACCATATATTTT.

Only a few counts were recorded for this clonotype. Written as DNA, the CDR3 is TGTGCCAGCAGCTTCAACGTCGGGCAAGAGACCCAGTACTTC. This translates into CASSFNVGQETQYF. V is TRBV5-5 and J is TRBJ2-5, with no clear D. This CDR3 spans 14 amino acids. CDR1 is SGHKS, CDR2 YYEKEE, per germline (reference sequence). V was pared by 2 bases and J by 2 bases, with 10 bases between.

This chain uses TRBV21-1 with TRBJ2-7; no DNA check was done on the table's D call, TRBD1. TRBV21-1 is reported as a pseudogene. This CDR3 has 13 residues. The CDR3 reads CASGRDRGYEQYV. The CDR3 coding sequence is TGTGCCAGCGGAAGGGACAGGGGCTACGAGCAGTACGTC.

This chain uses TRBV20-1 with TRBJ2-3; D tentatively reads TRBD1 or TRBD2 (6 bases each). Germline V gene lookup returns CDR1 DFQATT and CDR2 SNEGSKA (reference sequence). The length of the CDR3 is 13 residues. The V end was cut by 6 bases, the J end by 4 bases, with 14 bases between. The CDR3 DNA reads as TGCAGTGCAAACGGGGGCGGGCCAGATACGCAGTATTTT. It yields the protein CSANGGGPDTQYF.

The sample holds a few counts of this clonotype. The CDR3 bases are TGTGCCAGCAGGGTAGGCCCCGGGGATGAGACCCAGTACTTC. The encoded protein is CASRVGPGDETQYF. J is TRBJ2-5 and V is TRBV7-9, with D possibly matching TRBD2 (5 bases). The CDR3 contains 14 residues. V dropped 6 bases and J dropped 5 bases, with 16 bases sitting between them. Germline CDR1 and CDR2: SEHNR and FQNEAQ (reference sequence).

This clonotype was observed a few times. The J gene is TRBJ2-5, the V gene TRBV7-2, with D perhaps assigned TRBD1 or TRBD2 (6 bases each). Trimming pared 6 bases from V and 5 bases from J, leaving 13 bases between. The germline V gene has CDR1 SGHTA and CDR2 FQGNSA. The CDR3 extends over 13 amino acids. The CDR3 sequence: CASRMGGWETQYF. Here the CDR3 DNA reads TGTGCCAGCAGAATGGGGGGCTGGGAGACCCAGTACTTC.

The rearrangement joins TRBV12-3 or TRBV12-4 to TRBJ1-1; perhaps TRBD1 as D (5 bases). Between the trimmed V and J ends, which lost 1 base and 5 bases, there was a span of 17 bases. CDR3 size: 16 residues. CDR3 in DNA: TGTGCCAGCAGTTTAGGAGGTTCAGGGACGCCAACTGAAGCTTTCTTT. It encodes CASSLGGSGTPTEAFF.

This sequence joins TRBV29-1 and TRBJ2-7; D is ambiguous. V lost 4 bases and J lost 3, with 7 bases in between. The CDR3 is 11 amino acids. Germline lookup yields CDR1 SQVTM and CDR2 ANQGSEA. This chain's CDR3 is CSVGSSYEQYF. The DNA of the CDR3 is TGCAGCGTTGGCAGCAGCTACGAGCAGTACTTC.

This CDR3 reads CASSLQGQGLYEQYV. The CDR3 DNA follows: TGTGCCAGCAGCTTGCAGGGACAGGGCCTCTACGAGCAGTACGTC. The J gene is TRBJ2-7, the V gene TRBV5-4, with TRBD1 identical over 9 bases. The CDR3 loop spans 15 amino acids. From germline, CDR1 is SGHNT and CDR2 YYREEE (reference sequence). Trimming removed 1 base from V and 3 bases from J; junction bases left unmatched: 5.

The chain employs TRBV12-3 or TRBV12-4 and TRBJ1-6; D not certain. V was clipped by 5 bases and J by 10 bases, with 18 bases between them. The CDR3 is made up of 15 amino acids. The DNA for the CDR3 is TGTGCCAGCAGTCCCTCATCCGCCCCCGTCTCACCCCTCCACTTT. It codes for CASSPSSAPVSPLHF.